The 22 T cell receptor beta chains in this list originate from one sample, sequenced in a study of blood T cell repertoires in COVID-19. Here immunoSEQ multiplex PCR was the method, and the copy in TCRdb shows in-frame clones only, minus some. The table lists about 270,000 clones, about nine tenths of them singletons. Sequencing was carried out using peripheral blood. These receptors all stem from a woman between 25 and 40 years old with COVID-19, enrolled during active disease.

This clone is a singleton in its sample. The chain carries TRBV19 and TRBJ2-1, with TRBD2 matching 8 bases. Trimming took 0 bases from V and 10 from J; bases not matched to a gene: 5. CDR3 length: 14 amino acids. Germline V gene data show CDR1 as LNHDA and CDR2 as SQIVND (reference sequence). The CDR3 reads CASSIDRGGPEQFF. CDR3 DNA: TGTGCCAGTAGTATAGATCGGGGGGGTCCGGAGCAGTTCTTC.

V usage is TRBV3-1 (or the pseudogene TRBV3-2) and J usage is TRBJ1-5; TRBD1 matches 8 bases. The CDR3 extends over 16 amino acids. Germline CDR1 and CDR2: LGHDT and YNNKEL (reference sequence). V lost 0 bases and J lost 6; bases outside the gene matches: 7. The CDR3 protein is CASSQEGRTGSQPQHF. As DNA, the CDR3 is TGTGCCAGCAGCCAAGAGGGGCGGACAGGGAGTCAGCCCCAGCATTTT.

The CDR3: CASSYMNTGELFF. The CDR3 nucleotides are TGTGCCAGCAGCTACATGAACACCGGGGAGCTGTTTTTT. V and J are TRBV9 and TRBJ2-2; D is unresolved. The CDR3 spans 13 residues. V dropped 4 bases and J dropped 1 base, with 5 bases sitting between them. Germline values: CDR1 SGDLS, CDR2 YYNGEE.

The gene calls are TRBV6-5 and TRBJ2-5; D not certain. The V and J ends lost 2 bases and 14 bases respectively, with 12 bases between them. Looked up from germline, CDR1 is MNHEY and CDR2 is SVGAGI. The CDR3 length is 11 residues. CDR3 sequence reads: CASSYGQSIYF. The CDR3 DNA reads TGTGCCAGCAGTTACGGCCAGTCAATTTACTTC.

The CDR3 nucleotides read TGTGCCAGCAGCCTAACCCATGGGGGGAACCCTAATTCACCCCTCCACTTT. Encoded protein: CASSLTHGGNPNSPLHF. The chain uses TRBV3-1 (or the pseudogene TRBV3-2) and TRBJ1-6, with D perhaps TRBD1 (5 bases). The germline V and J ends were trimmed by 4 bases and 6 bases, with 19 bases remaining between them. This CDR3 is built from 17 residues. Germline CDR1 reads LGHDT; CDR2 reads YNNKEL (reference sequence).

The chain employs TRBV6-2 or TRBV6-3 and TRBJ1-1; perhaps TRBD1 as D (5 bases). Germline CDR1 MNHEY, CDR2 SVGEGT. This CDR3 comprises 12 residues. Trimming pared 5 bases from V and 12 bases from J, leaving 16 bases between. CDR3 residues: CASSRQQVETFF. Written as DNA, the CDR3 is TGTGCCAGCAGTCGACAACAGGTGGAAACTTTCTTT.

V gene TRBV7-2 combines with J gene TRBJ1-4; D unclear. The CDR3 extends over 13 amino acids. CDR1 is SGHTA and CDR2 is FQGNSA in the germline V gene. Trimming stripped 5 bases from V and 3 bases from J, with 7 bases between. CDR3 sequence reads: CASSPPANEKLFF. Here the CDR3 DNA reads TGTGCCAGCAGCCCCCCGGCTAATGAAAAACTGTTTTTT.

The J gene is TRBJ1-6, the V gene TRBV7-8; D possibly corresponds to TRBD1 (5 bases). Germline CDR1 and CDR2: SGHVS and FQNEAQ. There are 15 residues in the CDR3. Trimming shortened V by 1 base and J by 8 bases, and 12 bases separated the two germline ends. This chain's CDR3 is CASSLELRGYSPLHF. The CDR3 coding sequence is TGTGCCAGCAGCTTAGAGTTAAGGGGCTATTCACCCCTCCACTTT.

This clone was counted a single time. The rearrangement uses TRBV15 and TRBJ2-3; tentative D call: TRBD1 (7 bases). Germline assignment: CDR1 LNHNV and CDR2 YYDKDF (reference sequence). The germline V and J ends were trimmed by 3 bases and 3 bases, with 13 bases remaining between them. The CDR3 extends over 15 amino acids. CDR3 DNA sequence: TGTGCCACCAGCAGTCGACAGGGAGGAACAGATACGCAGTATTTT. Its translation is CATSSRQGGTDTQYF. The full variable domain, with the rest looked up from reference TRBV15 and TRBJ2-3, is DAMVIQNPRYQVTQFGKPVTLSCSQTLNHNVMYWYQQKSSQAPKLLFHYYDKDFNNEADTPDNFQSRRPNTSFCFLDIRSPGLGDTAMYLCATSSRQGGTDTQYFGPGTRLTVL.

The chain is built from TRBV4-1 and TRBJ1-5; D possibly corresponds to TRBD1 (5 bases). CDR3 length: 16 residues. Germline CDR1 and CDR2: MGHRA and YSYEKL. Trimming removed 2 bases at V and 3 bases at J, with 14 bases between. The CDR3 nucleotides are TGCGCCAGCAGCCAACATGGGCAGGGCGTCAATCAGCCCCAGCATTTT. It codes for CASSQHGQGVNQPQHF.

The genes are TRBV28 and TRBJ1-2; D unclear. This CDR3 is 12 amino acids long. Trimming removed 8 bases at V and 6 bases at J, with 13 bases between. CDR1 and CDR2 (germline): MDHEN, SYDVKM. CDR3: CASGRLANGYTF. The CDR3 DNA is TGTGCCAGCGGGAGGCTTGCGAATGGCTACACCTTC.

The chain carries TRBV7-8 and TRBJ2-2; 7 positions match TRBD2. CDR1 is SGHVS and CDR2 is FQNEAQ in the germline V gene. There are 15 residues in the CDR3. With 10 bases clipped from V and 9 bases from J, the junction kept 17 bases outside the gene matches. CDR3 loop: CAITREVAGLRELFF. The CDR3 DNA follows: TGTGCCATTACCCGGGAGGTTGCAGGATTGCGGGAGCTGTTTTTT.

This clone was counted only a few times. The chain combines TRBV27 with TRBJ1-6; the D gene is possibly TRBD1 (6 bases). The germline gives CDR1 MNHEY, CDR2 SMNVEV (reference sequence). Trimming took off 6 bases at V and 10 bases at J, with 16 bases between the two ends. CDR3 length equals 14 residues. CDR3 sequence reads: CASRGAGGGSPLHF. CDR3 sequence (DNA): TGTGCCAGCAGGGGGGCAGGTGGAGGCTCACCCCTCCACTTT.

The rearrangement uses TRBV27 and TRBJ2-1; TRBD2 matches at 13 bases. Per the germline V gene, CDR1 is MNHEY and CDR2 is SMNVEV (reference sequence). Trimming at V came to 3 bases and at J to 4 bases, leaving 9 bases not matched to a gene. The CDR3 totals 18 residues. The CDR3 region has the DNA TGTGCCAGCAGTTTGTTCGGGCCACTAGCGGGGGGGTACAATGAGCAGTTCTTC. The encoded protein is CASSLFGPLAGGYNEQFF.

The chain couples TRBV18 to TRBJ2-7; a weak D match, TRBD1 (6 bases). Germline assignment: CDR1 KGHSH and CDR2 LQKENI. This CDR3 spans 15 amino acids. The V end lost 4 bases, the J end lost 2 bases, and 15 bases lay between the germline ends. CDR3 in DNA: TGTGCCAGCTCACTCTCAGGGGTAGTACCCTACGAGCAGTACTTC. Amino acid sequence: CASSLSGVVPYEQYF.

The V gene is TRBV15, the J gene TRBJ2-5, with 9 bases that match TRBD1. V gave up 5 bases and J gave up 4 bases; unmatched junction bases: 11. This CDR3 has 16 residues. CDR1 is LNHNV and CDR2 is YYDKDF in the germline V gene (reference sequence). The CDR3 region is CATSARDRDVVETQYF. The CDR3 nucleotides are TGTGCCACCAGCGCCCGGGACAGGGATGTAGTAGAGACCCAGTACTTC.

CDR3 sequence reads: CASSLGGEAGNTIYF. In nucleotides, the CDR3 is TGTGCCAGCAGCTTGGGGGGAGAGGCTGGAAACACCATATATTTT. This sequence joins TRBV7-6 and TRBJ1-3, with a possible D match to TRBD1 (5 bases). The V end lost 3 bases, the J end lost 2 bases, and 11 bases lay between the germline ends. This CDR3 has 15 residues. Per the germline V gene, CDR1 is SGHVS and CDR2 is FNYEAQ. Filled out from reference TRBV7-6 and TRBJ1-3, the complete variable domain reads GAGVSQSPRYKVTKRGQDVALRCDPISGHVSLYWYRQALGQGPEFLTYFNYEAQQDKSGLPNDRFSAERPEGSISTLTIQRTEQRDSAMYRCASSLGGEAGNTIYFGEGSWLTVV.

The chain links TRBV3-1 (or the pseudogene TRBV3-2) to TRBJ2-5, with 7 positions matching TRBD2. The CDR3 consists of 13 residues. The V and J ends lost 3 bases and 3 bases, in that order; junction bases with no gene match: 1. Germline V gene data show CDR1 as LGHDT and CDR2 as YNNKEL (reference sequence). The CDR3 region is CASSHLAEETQYF. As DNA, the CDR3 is TGTGCCAGCAGCCATCTAGCGGAAGAGACCCAGTACTTC.

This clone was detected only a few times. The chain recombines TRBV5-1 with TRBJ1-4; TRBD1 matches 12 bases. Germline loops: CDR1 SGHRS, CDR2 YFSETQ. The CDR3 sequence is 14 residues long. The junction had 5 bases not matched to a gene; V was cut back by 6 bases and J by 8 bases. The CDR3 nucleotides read TGCGCCAGCACCTCGGGGACAGGGGGCGAAAAACTGTTTTTT. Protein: CASTSGTGGEKLFF.

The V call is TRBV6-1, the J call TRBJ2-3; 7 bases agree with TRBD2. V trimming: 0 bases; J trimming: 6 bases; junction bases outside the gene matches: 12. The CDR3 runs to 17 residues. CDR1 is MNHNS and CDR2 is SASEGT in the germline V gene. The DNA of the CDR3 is TGTGCCAGCAGTGAAGCGGTCGGGGGGTCCCAATGGGATACGCAGTATTTT. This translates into CASSEAVGGSQWDTQYF.

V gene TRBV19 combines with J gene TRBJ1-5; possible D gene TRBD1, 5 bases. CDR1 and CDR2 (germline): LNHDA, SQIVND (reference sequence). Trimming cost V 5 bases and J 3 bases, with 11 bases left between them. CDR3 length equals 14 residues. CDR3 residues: CASSARVANQPQHF. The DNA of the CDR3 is TGTGCCAGTAGTGCCAGGGTCGCCAATCAGCCCCAGCATTTT.

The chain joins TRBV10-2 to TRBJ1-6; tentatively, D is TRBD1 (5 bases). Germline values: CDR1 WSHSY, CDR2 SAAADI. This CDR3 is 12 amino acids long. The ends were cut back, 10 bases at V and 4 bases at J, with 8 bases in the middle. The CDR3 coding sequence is TGCGCCACCAGACAGTATAATTCACCCCTCCACTTT. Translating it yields CATRQYNSPLHF.